This TCR beta chain was observed in a study of blood T cell repertoires in COVID-19. TCRdb's table, derived via immunoSEQ multiplex PCR, lists solely in-frame clones and lacks some. This sample yields about 230,000 clones, of which roughly 83% are seen a single time; 27% belongs to the top ten. The CDR3 consists of 17 residues. From germline, CDR1 is SGHDN and CDR2 FVKESK. With V trimmed by 4 bases and J by 2 bases, 10 bases remained unmatched. The sequence came from a man in his forties or fifties with acute or convalescent COVID-19. The chain uses TRBV14 and TRBJ1-3; 8 bases map to TRBD1. Sequencing was carried out using peripheral blood. The CDR3, as DNA: TGTGCCAGCAGCCCTATCCCCGCAGGGGGCCCTGGAAACACCATATATTTT. Protein: CASSPIPAGGPGNTIYF.